These 20 T cell receptor beta chains were all obtained from the same sample, sequenced in a study of blood T cell repertoires in COVID-19. Here immunoSEQ multiplex PCR was the method, and the copy in TCRdb shows in-frame clones only, minus some. There are roughly 280,000 clones in the sample; around four fifths occur only once, and under 5% lies in the top ten. Sequencing used peripheral blood. These receptor sequences come from a man in his sixties with acute or convalescent COVID-19.

V is TRBV7-2 and J is TRBJ1-5; perhaps TRBD1 as D (6 bases). V was pared by 5 bases and J by 2 bases, with 16 bases between. CDR3 length: 16 amino acids. From germline, CDR1 is SGHTA and CDR2 FQGNSA. The CDR3 DNA is TGTGCCAGCAGCCCCCAGGCGGGGGGCTGCAATCAGCCCCAGCATTTT. As protein: CASSPQAGGCNQPQHF.

V gene TRBV12-3 or TRBV12-4 combines with J gene TRBJ2-2; D is unresolved. Trimming removed 5 bases from V and 6 bases from J, with 7 bases in between. This CDR3 is 12 amino acids long. In DNA form, the CDR3 reads TGTGCCAGCAGTCCTCTTTCCGGGGAGCTGTTTTTT. Its translation: CASSPLSGELFF.

The CDR3: CASSPSGRGETQYF. As DNA, the CDR3 is TGTGCCAGCAGTCCTAGCGGGAGAGGAGAGACCCAGTACTTC. V usage is TRBV28 and J usage is TRBJ2-5; 10 bases agree with TRBD2. V shed 5 bases and J 4 bases; nucleotides not matched to a gene: 4. The CDR3 has 14 amino acids. Germline lookup yields CDR1 MDHEN and CDR2 SYDVKM. Variable domain in full (rest from reference TRBV28 and TRBJ2-5): DVKVTQSSRYLVKRTGEKVFLECVQDMDHENMFWYRQDPGLGLRLIYFSYDVKMKEKGDIPEGYSVSREKKERFSLILESASTNQTSMYLCASSPSGRGETQYFGPGTRLLVL.

The V and J genes are TRBV19 and TRBJ2-3, with TRBD2 matching 7 bases. J lost 3 bases, V lost 9 bases, and 12 bases had no gene match. The CDR3 loop spans 15 amino acids. CDR1 and CDR2 (germline): LNHDA, SQIVND (reference sequence). In nucleotides, the CDR3 is TGTGCCAGGACATGGGGAGCGGGACGAACAGATACGCAGTATTTT. As protein: CARTWGAGRTDTQYF.

The chain couples TRBV9 to TRBJ2-5, with D perhaps TRBD1 (6 bases). Trimming cost V 4 bases and J 4 bases, with 14 bases left between them. CDR3 length: 14 residues. Germline V CDR1 and CDR2: SGDLS, YYNGEE. The CDR3 DNA follows: TGTGCCAGCAGCCCCCAGGGGCTGCGAGAGACCCAGTACTTC. This gives the protein CASSPQGLRETQYF.

In its sample, this clone was seen once. V usage is TRBV28 and J usage is TRBJ1-1; unclear D gene. Trimming pared 7 bases from V and 4 bases from J, leaving 7 bases between. From germline, CDR1 is MDHEN and CDR2 SYDVKM. The CDR3 is 11 amino acids. For the CDR3, the DNA is TGTGCCAGCACAGGAGGCACTGAAGCTTTCTTT. The encoded protein is CASTGGTEAFF. The full variable domain, rest sourced from reference TRBV28 and TRBJ1-1, is DVKVTQSSRYLVKRTGEKVFLECVQDMDHENMFWYRQDPGLGLRLIYFSYDVKMKEKGDIPEGYSVSREKKERFSLILESASTNQTSMYLCASTGGTEAFFGQGTRLTVV.

The genes are TRBV12-3 or TRBV12-4 and TRBJ2-3; TRBD2 aligns across 8 bases. The CDR3 is 13 residues long. V was clipped by 6 bases and J by 6 bases; unmatched bases: 5. The CDR3 sequence: CASSGGAGDTQYF. As DNA, the CDR3 is TGTGCCAGCAGCGGGGGGGCAGGGGATACGCAGTATTTT.

The V gene is TRBV1, the J gene TRBJ1-1; TRBD1 is the table's D call and was not checked against the DNA. TRBV1 is a recognized pseudogene. This CDR3 region has 13 residues. Here the CDR3 reads CTSLRTADSEAFF. DNA for the CDR3: TGCACCAGCCTACGTACTGCAGACAGTGAAGCTTTCTTT.

DNA of the CDR3: TGTGCCAGCAGCGTAGGACAGCCCAACTATGGCTACACCTTC. Its translation: CASSVGQPNYGYTF. This chain uses TRBV9 with TRBJ1-2; tentatively, D is TRBD1 (5 bases). Between the trimmed V and J ends, which lost 0 bases and 2 bases, there was a span of 8 bases. Germline V lookup: CDR1 SGDLS, CDR2 YYNGEE. There are 14 residues in the CDR3.

This rearrangement joins TRBV11-1 to TRBJ1-1; TRBD1 agrees at 10 bases. Trimming at V came to 5 bases and at J to 5 bases, leaving 11 bases not matched to a gene. The germline V gene has CDR1 SGHAT and CDR2 FQDESV (reference sequence). This CDR3 has 16 residues. The CDR3 region has the DNA TGTGCCAGCAGCGCGAAGACAGGGGGCAGGGATACTGAAGCTTTCTTT. It codes for CASSAKTGGRDTEAFF.

This chain connects TRBV5-1 to TRBJ2-7; TRBD1 matches at 7 bases. This CDR3 is 14 amino acids long. Germline-derived CDR1 and CDR2 are SGHRS and YFSETQ. Trimming at V came to 0 bases and at J to 3 bases, leaving 3 bases not matched to a gene. DNA for the CDR3: TGCGCCAGCAGCTTGGCGGGACAGAACTACGAGCAGTACTTC. Translation gives CASSLAGQNYEQYF.

The chain uses TRBV6-4 and TRBJ2-2; 8 bases match TRBD2. The CDR3 totals 15 residues. V dropped 0 bases and J dropped 3; count of bases not matched to a gene: 0. From germline, CDR1 is MRHNA and CDR2 SNTAGT. The CDR3 spells CASSDSSGDTGELFF. CDR3 bases: TGTGCCAGCAGTGACTCTAGCGGGGACACCGGGGAGCTGTTTTTT.

The chain combines TRBV7-9 with TRBJ1-5, with 10 bases fitting TRBD1. Germline V CDR1 and CDR2: SEHNR, FQNEAQ (reference sequence). V shed 5 bases, J shed 5 bases, and the junction held 9 bases outside the gene matches. The CDR3 has 16 amino acids. The CDR3 region is CASSPIDRGLYQPQHF. The CDR3 DNA reads as TGTGCCAGCAGCCCCATCGACAGGGGGCTTTATCAGCCCCAGCATTTT.

The chain joins TRBV3-1 (or the pseudogene TRBV3-2) to TRBJ2-1; 7 bases match TRBD1. This CDR3 is built from 16 residues. V shed 6 bases, J shed 7 bases, and the junction held 15 bases outside the gene matches. Germline CDR1 reads LGHDT; CDR2 reads YNNKEL (reference sequence). The CDR3 nucleotides are TGTGCCAGCAGTTACGACAGGGTTGTCATGTTGAATGAGCAGTTCTTC. It translates to CASSYDRVVMLNEQFF.

The genes are TRBV6-6 and TRBJ1-5; possible D gene TRBD1, 6 bases. The CDR3 contains 14 residues. The germline V and J ends were trimmed by 6 bases and 1 base, with 10 bases remaining between them. CDR1 is MNHNY, CDR2 SVGAGI, per germline (reference sequence). This chain's CDR3 is CASRQGSSNQPQHF. CDR3 in DNA: TGTGCCAGCAGACAGGGATCGAGCAATCAGCCCCAGCATTTT.

The chain links TRBV18 to TRBJ1-5; D gene unclear. Germline loops: CDR1 KGHSH, CDR2 LQKENI. V was trimmed by 1 base and J by 10 bases, leaving 11 bases between them. The CDR3 is 13 residues long. CDR3 sequence: CASSPLQASPQHF. The DNA of the CDR3 is TGTGCCAGCTCACCACTCCAGGCCAGTCCCCAGCATTTT.

The chain employs TRBV4-2 and TRBJ2-7; perhaps TRBD2 as D (6 bases). The CDR3 has 16 residues. Trimming removed 0 bases at V and 4 bases at J, with 16 bases between. Germline CDR1 LGHNA, CDR2 YNFKEQ. The CDR3 spells CASSQEQTGVAYEQYF. DNA for the CDR3: TGTGCCAGCAGCCAAGAACAGACGGGAGTCGCATACGAGCAGTACTTC.

This clone showed up just once. The chain recombines TRBV5-4 with TRBJ2-7; the match to TRBD2 covers 10 bases. The germline CDR1 and CDR2 sequences are SGHNT and YYREEE (reference sequence). With V trimmed by 0 bases and J by 3 bases, 6 bases remained unmatched. The CDR3 has 16 amino acids. CDR3 loop: CASSLGSLAGDYEQYF. CDR3 DNA sequence: TGTGCCAGCAGCTTGGGAAGTCTAGCGGGAGACTACGAGCAGTACTTC.

The chain combines TRBV27 with TRBJ2-2, with 8 bases aligning to TRBD1. Germline V lookup: CDR1 MNHEY, CDR2 SMNVEV (reference sequence). Trimming cost V 5 bases and J 4 bases; bases outside gene matches: 12. The CDR3 consists of 17 residues. DNA for the CDR3: TGTGCCAGCAGTCCCCTTTGGACAGGGAAAACCACCGGGGAGCTGTTTTTT. This codes for CASSPLWTGKTTGELFF.

This chain links TRBV4-1 with TRBJ1-1, with D possibly being TRBD1 (6 bases). This CDR3 is built from 15 residues. CDR1 and CDR2 (germline): MGHRA, YSYEKL. Trimming cost V 1 base and J 0 bases, with 9 bases left between them. The CDR3 loop is CASSQGGLMNTEAFF. The CDR3 DNA reads as TGCGCCAGCAGCCAAGGGGGGCTTATGAACACTGAAGCTTTCTTT.